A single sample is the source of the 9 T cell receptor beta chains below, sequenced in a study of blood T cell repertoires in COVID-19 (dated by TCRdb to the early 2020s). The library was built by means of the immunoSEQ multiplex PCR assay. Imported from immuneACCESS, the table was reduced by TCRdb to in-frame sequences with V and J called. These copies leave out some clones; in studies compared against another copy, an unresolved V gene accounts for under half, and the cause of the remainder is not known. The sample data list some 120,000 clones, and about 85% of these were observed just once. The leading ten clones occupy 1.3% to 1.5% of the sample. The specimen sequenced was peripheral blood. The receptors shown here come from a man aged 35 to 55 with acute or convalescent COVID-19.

The CDR3 nucleotides are TGTGCCATCAGGACTAGCGGATACAATGAGCAGTTCTTC. This sequence encodes CAIRTSGYNEQFF. The chain is built from TRBV12-3 or TRBV12-4 and TRBJ2-1; 10 positions agree with TRBD2. The CDR3 totals 13 residues. The ends lost 10 bases at V and 4 bases at J; junction bases unmatched: 4.

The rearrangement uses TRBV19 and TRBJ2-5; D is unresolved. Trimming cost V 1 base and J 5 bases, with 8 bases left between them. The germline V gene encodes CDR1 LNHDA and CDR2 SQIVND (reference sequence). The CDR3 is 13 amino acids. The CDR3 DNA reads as TGTGCCAGTAGTATAGGGCAGTCGGAGACCCAGTACTTC. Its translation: CASSIGQSETQYF.

The CDR3 sequence is CASSQGGLAGELDTQYF. Written as DNA, the CDR3 is TGTGCCAGCAGCCAAGGCGGGCTAGCGGGAGAATTAGATACGCAGTATTTT. The chain recombines TRBV28 with TRBJ2-3; TRBD2 agrees at 10 bases. V was pared by 6 bases and J by 5 bases, with 14 bases of the junction left unmatched. The CDR3 contains 17 residues. Looked up from germline, CDR1 is MDHEN and CDR2 is SYDVKM.

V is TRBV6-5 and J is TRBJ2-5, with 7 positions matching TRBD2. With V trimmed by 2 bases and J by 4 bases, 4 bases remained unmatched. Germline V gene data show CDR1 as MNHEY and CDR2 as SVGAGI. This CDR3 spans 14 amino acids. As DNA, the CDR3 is TGTGCCAGCAGTTACGCGTCTAGCGGAGAGACCCAGTACTTC. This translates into CASSYASSGETQYF.

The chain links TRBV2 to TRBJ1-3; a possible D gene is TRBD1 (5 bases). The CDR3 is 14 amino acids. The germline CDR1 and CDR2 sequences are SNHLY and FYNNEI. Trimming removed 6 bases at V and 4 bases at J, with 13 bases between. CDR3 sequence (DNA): TGTGCCAGCAGGCTTCAGGGCTCCGGAAACACCATATATTTT. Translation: CASRLQGSGNTIYF.

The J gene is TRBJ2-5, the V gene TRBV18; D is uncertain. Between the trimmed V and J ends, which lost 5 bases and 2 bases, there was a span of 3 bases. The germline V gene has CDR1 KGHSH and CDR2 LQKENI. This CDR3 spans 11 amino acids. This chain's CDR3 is CASSSQETQYF. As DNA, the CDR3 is TGTGCCAGCTCATCTCAAGAGACCCAGTACTTC.

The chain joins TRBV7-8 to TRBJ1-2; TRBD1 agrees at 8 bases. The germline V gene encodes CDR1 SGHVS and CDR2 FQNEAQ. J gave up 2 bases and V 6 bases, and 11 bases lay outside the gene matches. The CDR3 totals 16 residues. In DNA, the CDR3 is TGTGCCAGCAGTCCCATTAGACAGGGGCTAAACTATGGCTACACCTTC. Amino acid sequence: CASSPIRQGLNYGYTF.

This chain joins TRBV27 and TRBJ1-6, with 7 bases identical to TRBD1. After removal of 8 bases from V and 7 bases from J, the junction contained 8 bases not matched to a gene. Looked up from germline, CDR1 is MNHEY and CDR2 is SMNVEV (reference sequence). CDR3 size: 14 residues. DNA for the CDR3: TGTGCCAGCTCCGAGGGGGCGTGGAATTCACCCCTCCACTTT. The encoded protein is CASSEGAWNSPLHF.

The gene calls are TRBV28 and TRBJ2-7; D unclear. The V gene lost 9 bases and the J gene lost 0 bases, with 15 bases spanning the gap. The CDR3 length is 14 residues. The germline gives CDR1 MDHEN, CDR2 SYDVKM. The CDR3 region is CASQPQLPSYEQYF. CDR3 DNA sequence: TGTGCCAGTCAACCTCAACTCCCCTCCTACGAGCAGTACTTC.